The 18 T cell receptor beta chains below all came from one sample that was sequenced in a study of regulatory T cells in long-lasting Graves disease. The TCR beta library used iRepertoire HTBI primers with Arm-PCR amplification of CDR3. A single record per CDR3 protein comes from TCRdb applying MiXCR to the multiplex PCR reads. The data hold a few hundred thousand distinct CDR3 sequences, with about a quarter observed a single time. Time point: persistent/refractory GD, antithyroid drugs over 5 years with positive TRAb. Extracted RNA from PBMCs served as the source of the TCR library. Here the sequenced sample was peripheral blood mononuclear cells (PBMCs), taken when the disease was refractory, from a patient treated with antithyroid drugs. These receptors all come from a female donor with Graves disease.

This clonotype was seen ten or more times. The J gene is TRBJ2-7, the V gene TRBV7-8; D ambiguous. V was trimmed by 1 base and J by 5 bases, leaving 9 bases between them. Germline lookup yields CDR1 SGHVS and CDR2 FQNEAQ. The CDR3 length is 13 residues. Here the CDR3 reads CASSLESWDEQYF. CDR3 nucleotide sequence: TGTGCCAGCAGCTTAGAGAGCTGGGACGAGCAGTACTTC. Drawing the rest from reference TRBV7-8 and TRBJ2-7, the complete variable domain is GAGVSQSPRYKVAKRGQDVALRCDPISGHVSLFWYQQALGQGPEFLTYFQNEAQLDKSGLPSDRFFAERPEGSVSTLKIQRTQQEDSAVYLCASSLESWDEQYFGPGTRLTVT.

This clonotype showed up many times. The genes are TRBV6-5 and TRBJ1-1; 7 bases agree with TRBD1. The CDR3 runs 22 residues. Germline lookup yields CDR1 MNHEY and CDR2 SVGAGI. The V gene end was trimmed by 2 bases and the J gene end by 2 bases; junction bases not matched to a gene: 26. In nucleotides, the CDR3 is TGTGCCAGCAGTTACCTTCGAACCCCCACACCGGGACAGCTTGCATTTAACACTGAAGCTTTCTTT. Translation gives CASSYLRTPTPGQLAFNTEAFF.

The chain is built from TRBV6-5 and TRBJ2-7; D is uncertain. Germline V gene lookup returns CDR1 MNHEY and CDR2 SVGAGI. Trimming stripped 3 bases from V and 0 bases from J, with 6 bases between. The CDR3 sequence is 13 residues long. DNA for the CDR3: TGTGCCAGCAGTTATTCCATCTCCTACGAGCAGTACTTC. It codes for CASSYSISYEQYF.

This clonotype showed up just a few times. V and J are TRBV24-1 and TRBJ1-5; D is uncertain. The V and J ends lost 4 bases and 5 bases respectively, with 8 bases between them. Germline values: CDR1 KGHDR, CDR2 SFDVKD. The CDR3 has 13 residues. The CDR3: CATSEAGYQPQHF. CDR3 DNA sequence: TGTGCCACCAGTGAGGCAGGATATCAGCCCCAGCATTTT.

Concerning this clonotype itself: With a much larger clone just one base away, this may be a read error. The chain combines TRBV28 with TRBJ1-4, with TRBD1 matching over 9 bases. The length of the CDR3 is 16 residues. Germline-derived CDR1 and CDR2 are MDHEN and SYDVKM. The CDR3 coding sequence is TGTGCCAGCAGGGGGGACAGGGTCGAAACTAATGGAAAACTGTTTTTT. Amino acids: CASRGDRVETNGKLFF.

As concerns this clonotype: This CDR3 is missing its conserved last phenylalanine or tryptophan, likely due to a read error. V gene TRBV5-5 combines with J gene TRBJ2-7, with 7 bases fitting TRBD1. The CDR3 has 16 amino acids. Germline V lookup: CDR1 SGHKS, CDR2 YYEKEE (reference sequence). The ends lost 1 base at V and 7 bases at J; junction bases unmatched: 14. CDR3 region: CASSLQTGTATLEQYL. CDR3 bases: TGTGCCAGCAGCTTGCAAACCGGGACAGCGACTTTAGAGCAGTACCTC.

At least ten counts were recorded for this clonotype. The chain links TRBV28 to TRBJ2-5; possibly TRBD1 for D (5 bases). From germline, CDR1 is MDHEN and CDR2 SYDVKM. With 3 bases removed from V and 5 bases from J, the gap between germline ends came to 13 bases. The length of the CDR3 is 14 residues. CDR3 nucleotide sequence: TGTGCCAGCAGTTTTATAGGGGCGGTGGAGACCCAGTACTTC. Its translation is CASSFIGAVETQYF. Combining the CDR3 with reference TRBV28 and TRBJ2-5 gives the whole variable domain DVKVTQSSRYLVKRTGEKVFLECVQDMDHENMFWYRQDPGLGLRLIYFSYDVKMKEKGDIPEGYSVSREKKERFSLILESASTNQTSMYLCASSFIGAVETQYFGPGTRLLVL.

The chain employs TRBV19 and TRBJ2-3; 7 bases fit TRBD2. The ends lost 6 bases at V and 2 bases at J; junction bases unmatched: 8. CDR1 is LNHDA, CDR2 SQIVND, per germline (reference sequence). The CDR3 has 15 amino acids. The CDR3 nucleotides are TGTGCCAGTAGACGGTGGGAGGGGTCCACAGATACGCAGTATTTT. It codes for CASRRWEGSTDTQYF.

This clonotype was detected many times. The rearrangement uses TRBV28 and TRBJ1-2; D is possibly TRBD1 (5 bases). V lost 5 bases, J lost 8 bases, and 9 bases lay in between. Germline V lookup: CDR1 MDHEN, CDR2 SYDVKM. The CDR3 length is 11 residues. DNA for the CDR3: TGTGCCAGCAGTCCCTCAGGGGGCTACACCTTC. It translates to CASSPSGGYTF.

This chain links TRBV15 with TRBJ1-6; a weak D match, TRBD1 (6 bases). Germline V lookup: CDR1 LNHNV, CDR2 YYDKDF (reference sequence). The CDR3 loop spans 17 amino acids. Deletions cut 0 bases from V and 7 bases from J, with 16 bases between. The CDR3 protein is CATSRDSNRVLNSPLHF. The CDR3 coding sequence is TGTGCCACCAGCAGAGACTCCAACAGGGTTTTGAATTCACCCCTCCACTTT. Variable domain in full (rest from reference TRBV15 and TRBJ1-6): DAMVIQNPRYQVTQFGKPVTLSCSQTLNHNVMYWYQQKSSQAPKLLFHYYDKDFNNEADTPDNFQSRRPNTSFCFLDIRSPGLGDTAMYLCATSRDSNRVLNSPLHFGNGTRLTVT.

The chain links TRBV5-1 to TRBJ2-7; no reliable D call. Between the trimmed V and J ends, which lost 0 bases and 0 bases, there was a span of 7 bases. The CDR3 runs 14 residues. CDR1 and CDR2 (germline): SGHRS, YFSETQ. In nucleotides, the CDR3 is TGCGCCAGCAGCTTGGCTTCGGTCTCCTACGAGCAGTACTTC. This codes for CASSLASVSYEQYF.

This clonotype turned up a few times. J is TRBJ2-1 and V is TRBV7-2; 11 nucleotides align to TRBD2. Per the germline V gene, CDR1 is SGHTA and CDR2 is FQGNSA. CDR3 length equals 17 residues. V trimming: 1 base; J trimming: 9 bases; junction bases outside the gene matches: 11. CDR3 in DNA: TGTGCCAGCAGCTTAGTTCGTCTAGCGGGAGGTAAGAGTGAGCAGTTCTTC. This encodes CASSLVRLAGGKSEQFF.

In its sample, this clonotype was seen a few times. The V gene is TRBV28, the J gene TRBJ2-7; 11 bases fit TRBD2. This CDR3 spans 15 amino acids. The J segment lost 2 bases and the V segment lost 3 bases, leaving 3 bases of the junction unmatched. Germline values: CDR1 MDHEN, CDR2 SYDVKM. The DNA of the CDR3 is TGTGCCAGCAGTTTTTTTAGCGGGAGGGCCTACGAGCAGTACTTC. Protein product: CASSFFSGRAYEQYF.

This clonotype was recorded at least ten times. This chain uses TRBV2 with TRBJ1-1, with D possibly matching TRBD1 (6 bases). Germline V gene data show CDR1 as SNHLY and CDR2 as FYNNEI. V lost 5 bases, J lost 4 bases, and 14 bases lay in between. CDR3 size: 14 residues. CDR3 coding DNA: TGTGCCAGCAGTCTGAACGGACAGCCCACTGAAGCTTTCTTT. The encoded protein is CASSLNGQPTEAFF. The complete variable domain, with remaining parts taken from reference TRBV2 and TRBJ1-1, reads EPEVTQTPSHQVTQMGQEVILRCVPISNHLYFYWYRQILGQKVEFLVSFYNNEISEKSEIFDDQFSVERPDGSNFTLKIRSTKLEDSAMYFCASSLNGQPTEAFFGQGTRLTVV.

This clonotype was detected many times. This chain uses TRBV6-1 with TRBJ1-6, with D unclear. The V gene's germline CDR1 is MNHNS and CDR2 SASEGT. The CDR3 is 17 residues long. V lost 6 bases to trimming and J lost 2 bases, with 17 bases between them. The CDR3 sequence is CASSNAGSTTYNSPLHF. In DNA, the CDR3 is TGTGCCAGCAGCAACGCGGGAAGTACCACCTATAATTCACCCCTCCACTTT.

The V call is TRBV9, the J call TRBJ2-6; TRBD2 matches at 7 bases. The V gene end was trimmed by 4 bases and the J gene end by 0 bases; junction bases not matched to a gene: 7. Germline V gene lookup returns CDR1 SGDLS and CDR2 YYNGEE. CDR3 length equals 17 residues. DNA of the CDR3: TGTGCCAGCAGCTTCCCTACGGGAGGCTCTGGGGCCAACGTCCTGACTTTC. Protein: CASSFPTGGSGANVLTF.

This clonotype was observed at least ten times. The chain uses TRBV20-1 and TRBJ1-4; D unresolved. This CDR3 is built from 13 residues. V shed 0 bases and J shed 10 bases, with 12 bases lying between them. CDR1 and CDR2 (germline): DFQATT, SNEGSKA (reference sequence). The CDR3 spells CSARDRRTGKLFF. CDR3 nucleotide sequence: TGCAGTGCTAGAGATCGCCGAACGGGAAAACTGTTTTTT.

This clonotype was counted at least ten times. The chain links TRBV27 to TRBJ1-1; D is ambiguous. Trimming removed 5 bases from V and 1 base from J, with 11 bases in between. This CDR3 contains 14 residues. Germline CDR1 is MNHEY and CDR2 is SMNVEV (reference sequence). CDR3 amino acids: CASSPSWTNTEAFF. CDR3 bases: TGTGCCAGCAGTCCCTCTTGGACGAACACTGAAGCTTTCTTT.